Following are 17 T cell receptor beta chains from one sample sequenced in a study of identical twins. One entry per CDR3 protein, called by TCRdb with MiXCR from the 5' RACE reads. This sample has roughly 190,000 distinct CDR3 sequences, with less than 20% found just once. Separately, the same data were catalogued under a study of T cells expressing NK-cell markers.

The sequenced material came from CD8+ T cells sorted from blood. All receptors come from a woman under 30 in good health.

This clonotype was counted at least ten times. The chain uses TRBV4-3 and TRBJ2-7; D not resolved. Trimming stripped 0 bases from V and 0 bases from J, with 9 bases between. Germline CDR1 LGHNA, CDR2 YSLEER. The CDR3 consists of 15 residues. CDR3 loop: CASSQEIGPSYEQYF. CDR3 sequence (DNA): TGCGCCAGCAGCCAAGAAATCGGGCCCTCCTACGAGCAGTACTTC.

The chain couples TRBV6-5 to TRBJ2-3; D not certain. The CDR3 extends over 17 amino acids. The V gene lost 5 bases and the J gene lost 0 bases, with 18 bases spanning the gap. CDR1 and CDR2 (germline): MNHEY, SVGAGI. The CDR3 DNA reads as TGTGCCAGCAGTAACCGTCCCACGGGTTTGAGCACAGATACGCAGTATTTT. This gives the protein CASSNRPTGLSTDTQYF.

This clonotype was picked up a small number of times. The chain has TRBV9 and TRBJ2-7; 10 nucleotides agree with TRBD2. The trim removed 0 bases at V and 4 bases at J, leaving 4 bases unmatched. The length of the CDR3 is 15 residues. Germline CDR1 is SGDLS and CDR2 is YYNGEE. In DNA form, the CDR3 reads TGTGCCAGCAGCGTAGAGGGACTAGCGAATTACGAGCAGTACTTC. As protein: CASSVEGLANYEQYF.

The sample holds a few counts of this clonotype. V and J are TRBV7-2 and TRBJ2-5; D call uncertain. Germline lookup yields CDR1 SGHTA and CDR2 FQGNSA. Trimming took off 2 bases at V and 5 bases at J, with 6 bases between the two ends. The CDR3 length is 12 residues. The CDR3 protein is CASSLTRETQYF. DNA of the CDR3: TGTGCCAGCAGCTTAACCCGGGAGACCCAGTACTTC.

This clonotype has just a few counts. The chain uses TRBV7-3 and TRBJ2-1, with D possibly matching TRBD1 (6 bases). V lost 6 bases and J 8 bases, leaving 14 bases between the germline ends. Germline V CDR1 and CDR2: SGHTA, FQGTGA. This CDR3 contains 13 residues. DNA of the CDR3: TGTGCCAGCAGTTCGATACAGGGAGATGAGCAGTTCTTC. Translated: CASSSIQGDEQFF.

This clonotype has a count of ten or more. CDR3 sequence reads: CSGDMDNEQFF. The CDR3 coding sequence is TGCAGCGGGGACATGGACAATGAGCAGTTCTTC. V is TRBV29-1 and J is TRBJ2-1, with a possible D match to TRBD1 (6 bases). The V gene lost 7 bases and the J gene lost 5 bases, with 9 bases spanning the gap. Germline loops: CDR1 SQVTM, CDR2 ANQGSEA. This CDR3 region has 11 residues.

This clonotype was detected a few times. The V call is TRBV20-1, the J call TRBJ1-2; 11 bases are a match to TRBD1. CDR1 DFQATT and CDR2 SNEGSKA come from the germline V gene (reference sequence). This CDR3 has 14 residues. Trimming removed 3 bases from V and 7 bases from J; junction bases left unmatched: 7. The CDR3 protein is CSARVLGQGVGYTF. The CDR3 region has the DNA TGCAGTGCTAGGGTACTGGGACAGGGGGTTGGCTACACCTTC.

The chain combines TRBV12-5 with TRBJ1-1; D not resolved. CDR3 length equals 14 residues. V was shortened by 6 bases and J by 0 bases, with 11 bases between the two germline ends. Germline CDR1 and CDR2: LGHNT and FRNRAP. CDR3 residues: CASGLSELNTEAFF. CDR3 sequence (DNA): TGTGCTAGTGGGCTCAGTGAACTGAACACTGAAGCTTTCTTT.

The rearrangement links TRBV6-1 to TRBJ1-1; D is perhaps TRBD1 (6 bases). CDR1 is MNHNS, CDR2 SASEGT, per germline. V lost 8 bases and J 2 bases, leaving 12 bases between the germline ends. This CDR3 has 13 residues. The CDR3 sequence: CASGQGYNTEAFF. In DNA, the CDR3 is TGTGCCAGCGGGCAGGGGTATAACACTGAAGCTTTCTTT.

CDR3 region: CSAEMGATEAFF. The CDR3, as DNA: TGCAGCGCCGAAATGGGTGCCACTGAAGCTTTCTTT. V usage is TRBV29-1 and J usage is TRBJ1-1; D is undetermined. Trimming removed 7 bases from V and 4 bases from J, with 13 bases in between. This CDR3 spans 12 amino acids. CDR1 is SQVTM, CDR2 ANQGSEA, per germline.

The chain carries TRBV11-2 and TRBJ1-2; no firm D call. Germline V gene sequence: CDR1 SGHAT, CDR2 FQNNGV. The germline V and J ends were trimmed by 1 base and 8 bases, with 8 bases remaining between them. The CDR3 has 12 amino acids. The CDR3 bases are TGTGCCAGCAGCTTAGGGGTTGGCGGCTACACCTTC. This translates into CASSLGVGGYTF.

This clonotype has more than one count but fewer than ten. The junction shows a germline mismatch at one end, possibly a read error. The CDR3 sequence: CVSSPVGLGTEAFF. The DNA for the CDR3 is TGTGTCAGCAGCCCCGTGGGTCTGGGCACTGAAGCTTTCTTT. The rearrangement uses TRBV7-9 and TRBJ1-1; D not certain. The CDR3 is made up of 14 amino acids. The germline V gene has CDR1 SEHNR and CDR2 FQNEAQ (reference sequence).

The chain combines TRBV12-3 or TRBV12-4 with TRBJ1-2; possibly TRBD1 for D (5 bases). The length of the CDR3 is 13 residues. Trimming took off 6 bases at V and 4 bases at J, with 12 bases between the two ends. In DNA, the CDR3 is TGTGCCAGCAGCCCAGGGATGGGCTATGGCTACACCTTC. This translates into CASSPGMGYGYTF.

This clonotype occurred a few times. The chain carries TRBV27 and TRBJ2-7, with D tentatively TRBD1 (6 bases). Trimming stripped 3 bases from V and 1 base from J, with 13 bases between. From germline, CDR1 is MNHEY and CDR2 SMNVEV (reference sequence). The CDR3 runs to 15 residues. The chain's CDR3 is CASSFQGFLSYEQYF. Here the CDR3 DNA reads TGTGCCAGCAGTTTCCAGGGGTTTCTTTCCTACGAGCAGTACTTC.

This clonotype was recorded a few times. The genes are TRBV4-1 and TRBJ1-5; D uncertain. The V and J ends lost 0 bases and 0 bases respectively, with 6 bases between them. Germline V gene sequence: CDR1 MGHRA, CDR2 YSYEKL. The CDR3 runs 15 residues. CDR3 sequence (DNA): TGCGCCAGCAGCCAAGAAGGGCTTAGCAATCAGCCCCAGCATTTT. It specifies CASSQEGLSNQPQHF.

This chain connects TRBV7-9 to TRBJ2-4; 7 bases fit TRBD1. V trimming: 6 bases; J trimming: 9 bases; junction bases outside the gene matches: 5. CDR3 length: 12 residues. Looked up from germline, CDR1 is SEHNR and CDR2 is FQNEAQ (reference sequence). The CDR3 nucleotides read TGTGCCAGCAGTTCGACAGGGAGCATTCAGTACTTC. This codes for CASSSTGSIQYF.

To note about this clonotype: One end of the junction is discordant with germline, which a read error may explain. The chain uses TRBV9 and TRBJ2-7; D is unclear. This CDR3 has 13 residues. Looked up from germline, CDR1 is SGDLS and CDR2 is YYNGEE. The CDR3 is CASSGGNSYEQNF. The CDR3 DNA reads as TGTGCCAGCAGCGGAGGCAACTCCTACGAGCAGAACTTC.